Sequencing of this TCR beta chain was carried out in a study of cytomegalovirus exposure and HLA in healthy donors. Study-wide findings and caveats: With later analysis, a missense DCLRE1C variant became linked to TCR beta V- and J-gene trimming. TCR beta V segments were, for the most part, productive about 87% or about 30% of the time in an earlier analysis. For cytomegalovirus status, the classifier reportedly gave diagnoses with high specificity and sensitivity.

CDR1 SQVTM and CDR2 ANQGSEA come from the germline V gene. The V and J ends lost 1 base and 4 bases respectively, with 10 bases between them. The CDR3 runs to 13 residues. Primers: 60 Vbeta forward and 13 Jbeta reverse. Only in-frame clones appear in the TCRdb table, and some are missing; sequencing was by immunoSEQ multiplex PCR. The sample lists fewer than 150,000 clones; around 82% were seen once. As regards this clone: Its cognate antigen is unknown.

The chain links TRBV29-1 to TRBJ2-5; a weak D match, TRBD2 (5 bases). The receptor was isolated from a man aged 50 to 60 in good health and CMV-seronegative. Material for sequencing was PBMCs. The CDR3 spells CSVEGPGRETQYF. CDR3 coding DNA: TGCAGCGTTGAAGGTCCGGGGAGAGAGACCCAGTACTTC.